Listed below are T cell receptor beta chains from one sample, sequenced in a study of control samples from healthy donors and cancer patients. Method: immunoSEQ multiplex PCR; TCRdb's copy keeps in-frame clones and lacks some. Of over 150,000 clones in the sample, roughly 94% were seen once. The sequenced sample consisted of blood. These receptors all come from a man in his forties in good health. Each CDR3 is given with its conserved first and last residue. A D gene is named only where the DNA matches it firmly. Clone size appears in some rows only: once, few, many, or a class for an expanded clone.

TRBJ1-1 | . | TRBV27 | . | 11 | TGTGCCAGCAGATCGGTGACTGAAGCTTTCTTT | CASRSVTEAFF
TRBJ1-4 | . | TRBV6-5 | . | 13 | TGTGCCAGCAGTCGGAGGGTGGGGGAAAAACTGTTTTTT | CASSRRVGEKLFF
TRBJ2-1 | . | TRBV10-1 | . | 19 | TGCGCCAGCAGTGAAGTAGGGGGTTCGAATCTCGAATGGTACAATGAGCAGTTCTTC | CASSEVGGSNLEWYNEQFF
TRBJ2-7 | . | TRBV4-1 | TRBD2 | 14 | TGCGCCAGCAGCCCCCAGGCGGGGGACTACGAGCAGTACTTC | CASSPQAGDYEQYF
TRBJ1-1 | once | TRBV29-1 | . | 11 | TGCAGCACCGGGCGAAACACTGAAGCTTTCTTT | CSTGRNTEAFF
TRBJ1-1 | . | TRBV30 | . | 13 | TGTGCCTGGAGTCCCCTCATGAACACTGAAGCTTTCTTT | CAWSPLMNTEAFF
TRBJ1-6 | . | TRBV6-5 | . | 14 | TGTGCCAGCCACGCCGGACGGAATAATTCACCCCTCCACTTT | CASHAGRNNSPLHF
TRBJ2-2 | . | TRBV3-1/TRBV3-2 | . | 15 | TGTGCCAGCAGCCAGGGGGCTAGTAGAGCCGGGGAGCTGTTTTTT | CASSQGASRAGELFF
TRBJ2-5 | . | TRBV5-1 | . | 13 | TGCGCCAGCAGCTTGGGCGGGATCGAGACCCAGTACTTC | CASSLGGIETQYF
TRBJ2-3 | . | TRBV30 | . | 14 | TGTGCCTGGAGCGCCGACAGTACAATCCCAACGCAGTATTTT | CAWSADSTIPTQYF
TRBJ1-1 | . | TRBV4-1 | TRBD1 | 17 | TGCGCCAGCAGCCCAGGGAGAGGGGGCCTACTGAACACTGAAGCTTTCTTT | CASSPGRGGLLNTEAFF